The present entry profiles one T cell receptor (beta chain) with its context. Its target antigen remains unknown. Base qualities were left out, and no much larger clone turns up one base away. The source of the sample is a study of CD8 T cells in ankylosing spondylitis (dated by TCRdb to 2015 to 2018). General notes on the study: To find TCR variants linked to disease, the study profiled T cell receptor beta repertoires in ankylosing spondylitis patients and healthy donors. The full study cohort was made up of approximately 24 ankylosing spondylitis patients and about a hundred healthy donors. Peripheral blood samples were taken, and synovial fluid was additionally collected from ankylosing spondylitis patients. The paper as a whole reports these results and caveats: The disease-linked clones showed a CD8+ phenotype and occurred at relatively low frequencies in peripheral blood. The disease-linked clones were reported as significantly enriched in matched synovial fluid samples from ankylosing spondylitis patients. Blood from ankylosing spondylitis patients appeared to be characterized by a TCR beta motif composed of 7 to 9 highly homologous amino acid variants. Some of the motif variants had been reported before in the synovial fluid and blood of reactive arthritis patients, a finding that suggests common disease-initiation mechanisms.

The CDR3 has 15 amino acids, counting the end cysteine and phenylalanine. Left in the record is the CDR3 DNA by itself, 45 bases read in frame from the first base. Cut back by 6 bases and 0 bases, the V and J ends lie 11 bases apart. In the germline V gene (reference sequence), CDR1 corresponds to LGHDT and CDR2 to YNNKEL. The sequencing machine was an Illumina HiSeq 2500. TCR beta libraries were prepared by quantitative 5'-RACE with molecular barcodes. The paper's data handling went like this. A new computational method, built on a probabilistic model of VDJ rearrangement, was used to identify disease-linked TCR variants. TCRdb cleaned the public reads at Q25 with fastp, built clones with MiXCR and kept in-frame beta chains. Every CDR3 protein is listed once, alongside the most common genes and DNA of its rows. These V and J calls rely on TCRdb rather than the paper's analysis. The sample table shows 220,000 or so distinct CDR3 sequences, and about 17% are seen once. Jointly, the top ten make up approximately 40% of the sample.

The sequence links TRBV3-1 to TRBJ1-4; the D gene identity is not certain. Material for sequencing was blood, either unsorted or a sorted T cell fraction (not recorded which). The clonotype comes from a male donor with ankylosing spondylitis. The CDR3 region reads CASRKGRATNEKLFF. The DNA reads as follows: TGTGCCAGCAGGAAAGGGAGGGCAACTAATGAAAAACTGTTTTTT.